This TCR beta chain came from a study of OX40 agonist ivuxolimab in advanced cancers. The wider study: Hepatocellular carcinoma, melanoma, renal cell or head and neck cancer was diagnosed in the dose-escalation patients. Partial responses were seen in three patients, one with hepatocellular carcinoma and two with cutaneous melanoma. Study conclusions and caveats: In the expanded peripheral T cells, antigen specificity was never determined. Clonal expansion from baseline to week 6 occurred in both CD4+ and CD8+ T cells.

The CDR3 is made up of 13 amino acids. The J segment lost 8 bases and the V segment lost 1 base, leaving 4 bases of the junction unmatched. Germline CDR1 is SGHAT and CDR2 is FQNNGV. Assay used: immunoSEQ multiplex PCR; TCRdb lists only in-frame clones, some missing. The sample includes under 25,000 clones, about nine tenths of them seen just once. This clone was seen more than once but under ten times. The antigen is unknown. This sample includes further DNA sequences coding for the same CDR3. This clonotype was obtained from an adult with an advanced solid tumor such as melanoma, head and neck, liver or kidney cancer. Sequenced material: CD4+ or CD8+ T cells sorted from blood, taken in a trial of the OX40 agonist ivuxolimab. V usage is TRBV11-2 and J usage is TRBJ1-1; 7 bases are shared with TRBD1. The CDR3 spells CASSLGGGSEAFF. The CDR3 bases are TGTGCCAGCAGCTTAGGAGGGGGCTCGGAAGCTTTCTTT.